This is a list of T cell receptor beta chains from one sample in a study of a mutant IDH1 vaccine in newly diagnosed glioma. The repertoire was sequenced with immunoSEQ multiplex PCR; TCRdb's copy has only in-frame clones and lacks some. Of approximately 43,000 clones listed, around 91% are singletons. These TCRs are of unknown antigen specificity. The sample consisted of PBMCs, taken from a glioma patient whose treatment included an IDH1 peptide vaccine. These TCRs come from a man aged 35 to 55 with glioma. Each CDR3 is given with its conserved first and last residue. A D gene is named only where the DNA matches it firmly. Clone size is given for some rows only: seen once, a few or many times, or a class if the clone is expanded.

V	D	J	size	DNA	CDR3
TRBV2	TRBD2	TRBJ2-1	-	TGTGCCAGCAGGCTAGCGGGGGGACACCCCAATGAGCAGTTCTTC	CASRLAGGHPNEQFF
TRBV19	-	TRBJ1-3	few	TGTGCCAGTAGTCTACAGGGAGGGCCTGGAAACACCATATATTTT	CASSLQGGPGNTIYF
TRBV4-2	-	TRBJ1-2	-	TGTGCCAGCAGCCGAGACCCGGGACCCAGGGAGTCTGGCTACACCTTC	CASSRDPGPRESGYTF
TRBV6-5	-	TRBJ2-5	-	TGTGCCAGCAGTAACTCCCGGGACTTCCAAGAGACCCAGTACTTC	CASSNSRDFQETQYF
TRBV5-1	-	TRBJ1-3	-	TGCGCCAGCACCCCGAGCGGACAGCGCTCTGGAAACACCATATATTTT	CASTPSGQRSGNTIYF
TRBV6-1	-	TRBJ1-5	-	TGTGCCAGCAGTGAAATAAAGGATCAGCCCCAGCATTTT	CASSEIKDQPQHF
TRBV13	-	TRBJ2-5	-	TGTGCCAGCAGCGAAGGAGCATACCAAGAGACCCAGTACTTC	CASSEGAYQETQYF
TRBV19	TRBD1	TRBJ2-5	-	TGTGCCAGCAACGACGACATGACAGGGGGGCAAGAGACCCAGTACTTC	CASNDDMTGGQETQYF
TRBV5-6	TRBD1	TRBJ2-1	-	TGTGCCAGCAGCCCAAAGGGACAGGGGGCTCGTGAGCAGTTCTTC	CASSPKGQGAREQFF
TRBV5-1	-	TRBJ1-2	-	TGCGCCAGCAGCTCGCCCTACAAGGACGGCTACACCTTC	CASSSPYKDGYTF
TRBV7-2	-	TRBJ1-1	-	TGTGCCAGCAGCTTAGGGCAGCCCGGGGGCACTGAAGCTTTCTTT	CASSLGQPGGTEAFF
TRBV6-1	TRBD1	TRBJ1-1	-	TGTGCCAGCAGTGCGGACAGGGGCACTGAAGCTTTCTTT	CASSADRGTEAFF
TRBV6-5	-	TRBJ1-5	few	TGTGCCAGCAGTCCCCCGGGTAGCAATCAGCCCCAGCATTTT	CASSPPGSNQPQHF
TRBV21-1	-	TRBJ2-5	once	TGTGCCAGCAGCAAAGGCGCGTCCGCTGAAGAGACCCAGTACTTC	CASSKGASAEETQYF
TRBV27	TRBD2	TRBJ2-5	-	TGTGCCAGCAGCCGGGGACTAGCGGGGGGAGAGACCCAGTACTTC	CASSRGLAGGETQYF
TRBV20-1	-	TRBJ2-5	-	TGCAGTGCAGAGGCATCCCGGACCCAGTACTTC	CSAEASRTQYF
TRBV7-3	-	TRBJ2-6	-	TGTGCCAGCAGCCCAAGGGCCTCTGGGGCCAACGTCCTGACTTTC	CASSPRASGANVLTF
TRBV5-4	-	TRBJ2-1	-	TGTGCCAGCAGCTTGGGACTAGACCCATACAATGAGCAGTTCTTC	CASSLGLDPYNEQFF
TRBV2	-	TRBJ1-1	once	TGTGCCAGCAGCTGGTCAGGGGCGGGAACTGAAGCTTTCTTT	CASSWSGAGTEAFF
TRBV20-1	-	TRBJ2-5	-	TGCAGTGTGGGCAGGGCGGAGACCCAGTACTTC	CSVGRAETQYF
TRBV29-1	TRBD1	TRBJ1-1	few	TGCAGCGTTGAGAGGACAGGGGGACTTTGGGATTTCTTT	CSVERTGGLWDFF
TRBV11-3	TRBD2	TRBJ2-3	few	TGTGCCAGCAGCTTAGGCGGCGGGAGTGGTACAGATACGCAGTATTTT	CASSLGGGSGTDTQYF
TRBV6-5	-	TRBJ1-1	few	TGTGCCAGCAGTTACAACTTCAACACTGAAGCTTTCTTT	CASSYNFNTEAFF
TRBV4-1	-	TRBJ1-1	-	TGCGCCAGCAGGGTCATGGGGGTGGATGAAGCTTTCTTT	CASRVMGVDEAFF
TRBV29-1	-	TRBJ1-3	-	TGCAGCGTTGGTGGGTATCTGAACTCTGGAAACACCATATATTTT	CSVGGYLNSGNTIYF
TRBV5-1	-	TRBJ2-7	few	TGCGCCAGCAGCTCTGATGACAGTCCCTACGAGCAGTACTTC	CASSSDDSPYEQYF
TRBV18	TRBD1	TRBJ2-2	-	TGTGCCAGCTCACCAGGTGGGACAGGGAGATCCGGGGAGCTGTTTTTT	CASSPGGTGRSGELFF
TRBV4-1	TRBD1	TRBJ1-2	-	TGCACCAGCAGCCCCTTCGGACAGGCAATATATGGCTACACCTTC	CTSSPFGQAIYGYTF
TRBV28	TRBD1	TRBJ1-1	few	TGTGCCAGCAGTTTATCTACAGGGGTTAACACTGAAGCTTTCTTT	CASSLSTGVNTEAFF
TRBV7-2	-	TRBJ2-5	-	TGTGCCAGCAGCTTAGGTTTGATCAGGGGTCAAGAGACCCAGTACTTC	CASSLGLIRGQETQYF
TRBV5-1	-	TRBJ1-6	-	TGCGCCAGCAGCTTGGCGGGCCAGGGCCTCCACTTT	CASSLAGQGLHF
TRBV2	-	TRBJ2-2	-	TGTGCCAGCACTAACTGGGAGGAGCTGTTTTTT	CASTNWEELFF
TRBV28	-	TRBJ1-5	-	TGTGCCAGCAGTAGCTTAGAGCTCAATCAGCCCCAGCATTTT	CASSSLELNQPQHF
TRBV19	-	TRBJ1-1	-	TGTGCCAGTAGTATGAAGTTCGGCAGCTCCCCCAAAGCTTTCTTT	CASSMKFGSSPKAFF
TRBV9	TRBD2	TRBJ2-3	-	TGTGCCAGCAGCGCGAGCCGGACAGCGGGGGGCACAGATACGCAGTATTTT	CASSASRTAGGTDTQYF
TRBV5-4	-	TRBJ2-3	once	TGTGCCAGCAGCTTGGCGGACAGAACAACTAGGGCAGATACGCAGTATTTT	CASSLADRTTRADTQYF
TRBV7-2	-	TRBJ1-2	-	TGTGCCAGCAGCTTAGAGGGAGTGTCGATCTATGGCTACACCTTC	CASSLEGVSIYGYTF
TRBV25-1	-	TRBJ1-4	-	TGTGCCAGCAGTGAATTAATAGGCCCGGGAACTAATGAAAAACTGTTTTTT	CASSELIGPGTNEKLFF
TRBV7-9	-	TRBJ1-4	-	TGTGCCAGCAGTCAAGGACAGTTTAATGAAAAACTGTTTTTT	CASSQGQFNEKLFF
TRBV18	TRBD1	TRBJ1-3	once	TGTGCCAGCTCAGACGGGACAGGTATCACTGGAAACACCATATATTTT	CASSDGTGITGNTIYF
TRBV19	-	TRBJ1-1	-	TGTGCCAGTAGTATAAGCGGAGACACTGAAGCTTTCTTT	CASSISGDTEAFF
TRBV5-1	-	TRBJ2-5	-	TGCGCCAGCAGCTTGGGGGGAGTTCCTCAAGAGACCCAGTACTTC	CASSLGGVPQETQYF
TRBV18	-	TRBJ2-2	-	TGTGCCAGCTCACCAGGCCAGGGGGGTAACACCGGGGAGCTGTTTTTT	CASSPGQGGNTGELFF
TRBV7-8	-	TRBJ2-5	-	TGTGCCAGCAGCTTTGCCGGGACGGAGGAGACCCAGTACTTC	CASSFAGTEETQYF
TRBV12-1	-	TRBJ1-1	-	TGTGCCAGCAGCGCACGGGACGTTAATAGCACTGAAGCTTTCTTT	CASSARDVNSTEAFF
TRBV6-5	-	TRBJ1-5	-	TGTGCCAGCAGTACGGACAGTCATAGCAATCAGCCCCAGCATTTT	CASSTDSHSNQPQHF
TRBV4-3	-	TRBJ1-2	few	TGCGCCAGCAGCCAAGATCTAGCCTCTGGGAACTATGGCTACACCTTC	CASSQDLASGNYGYTF
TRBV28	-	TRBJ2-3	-	TGTGCCAGCAGTCCCCCTCCTTTAGATACGCAGTATTTT	CASSPPPLDTQYF
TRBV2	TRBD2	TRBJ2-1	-	TGTGCCAGCAGTGAAGTTAGTACGTTCCGGACTAGCGGGATCAATGAGCAGTTCTTC	CASSEVSTFRTSGINEQFF